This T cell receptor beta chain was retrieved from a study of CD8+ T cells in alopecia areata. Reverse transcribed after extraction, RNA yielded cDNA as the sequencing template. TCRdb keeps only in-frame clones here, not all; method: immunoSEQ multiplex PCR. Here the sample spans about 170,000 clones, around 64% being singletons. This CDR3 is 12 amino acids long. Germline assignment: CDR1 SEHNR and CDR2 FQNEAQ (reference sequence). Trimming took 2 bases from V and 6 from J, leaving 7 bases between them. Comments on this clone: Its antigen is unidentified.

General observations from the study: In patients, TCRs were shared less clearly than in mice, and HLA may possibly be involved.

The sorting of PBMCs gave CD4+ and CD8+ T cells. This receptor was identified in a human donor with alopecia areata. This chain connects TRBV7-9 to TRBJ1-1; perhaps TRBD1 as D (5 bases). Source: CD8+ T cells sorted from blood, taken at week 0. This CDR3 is CASSLRDPEAFF. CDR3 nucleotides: TGTGCCAGCAGCTTAAGGGACCCTGAAGCTTTCTTT. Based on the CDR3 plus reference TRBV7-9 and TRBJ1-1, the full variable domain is DTGVSQNPRHKITKRGQNVTFRCDPISEHNRLYWYRQTLGQGPEFLTYFQNEAQLEKSRLLSDRFSAERPKGSFSTLEIQRTEQGDSAMYLCASSLRDPEAFFGQGTRLTVV.